The rows below give T cell receptor beta chains drawn from one sample of a study of beta chain features in type 1 diabetes. Only in-frame clones appear in the TCRdb table, and some are missing; sequencing was by immunoSEQ multiplex PCR. Of more than 350,000 clones listed, approximately 10% are singletons. Specimen: naive CD4+ T cells from blood. These receptors originate from a young woman in good health. The CDR3 runs from the conserved cysteine through the conserved F or W. A D gene is named only where the DNA matches it firmly. Size is stated for part of the rows, as once, few or many counts, or as a class when the clone is expanded.

J,V,D,size,DNA,CDR3
TRBJ2-2,TRBV4-3,-,few,TGCGCCAGCAGCCTGGCGACTAGTGGCACCGGGGAGCTGTTTTTT,CASSLATSGTGELFF
TRBJ1-4,TRBV4-1,-,few,TGCGCCAGCAGCCAGCTACAGGCCGTTCCAAATGAAAAACTGTTTTTT,CASSQLQAVPNEKLFF
TRBJ2-4,TRBV30,-,-,TGTGCCTGGAGCGCCGACTGGATAGCCAAAAACATTCAGTACTTC,CAWSADWIAKNIQYF
TRBJ2-2,TRBV7-3,-,-,TGTGCCAGCAGCTTACTGGAGGGGGAGCTGTTTTTT,CASSLLEGELFF
TRBJ1-1,TRBV7-3,-,few,TGTGCCAGCAGCTTCGACGGGAACACTGAAGCTTTCTTT,CASSFDGNTEAFF
TRBJ2-1,TRBV4-2,-,-,TGTGCCAGCAGCCAAGCTGACAGCTACAATGAGCAGTTCTTC,CASSQADSYNEQFF
TRBJ2-2,TRBV2,-,-,TGTGCCAGCAGTCGGGAGAACACCGGGGAGCTGTTTTTT,CASSRENTGELFF
TRBJ2-2,TRBV27,-,few,TGTGCCAGCAGTTTATTTCTGGTCGCTGGATTTGGGACCGGGGAGCTGTTTTTT,CASSLFLVAGFGTGELFF
TRBJ2-1,TRBV7-9,TRBD1,-,TGTGCCAGCAGCCCCGGACAGGGAGCGAATCCGTTCTTC,CASSPGQGANPFF
TRBJ1-4,TRBV4-3,-,-,TGCGCCAGCAGCCAAGATCTAGGGCCGGGGACTTTTAATGAAAAACTGTTTTTT,CASSQDLGPGTFNEKLFF
TRBJ2-5,TRBV18,-,-,TGTGCCAGCTCACCACGGCGTGAGACCCAGTACTTC,CASSPRRETQYF
TRBJ2-5,TRBV30,-,-,TGTGCCTGGAGTGTAGGCGAGACCCAGTACTTC,CAWSVGETQYF
TRBJ2-2,TRBV10-3,TRBD1,few,TGTGCCATCCGGACAGGGATGAACACCGGGGAGCTGTTTTTT,CAIRTGMNTGELFF
TRBJ1-4,TRBV23-1,-,-,TGCGCCACCACCCGGAGAGGACGGGAAAAACTGTTTTTT,CATTRRGREKLFF
TRBJ1-2,TRBV4-1,-,once,TGCGCCAGCAGCCCAGGGACCAACTATGGCTACACCTTC,CASSPGTNYGYTF
TRBJ1-6,TRBV4-2,TRBD1,few,TGTGCCAGCAGCCAAGATCGGACAGGGGTTATTTCACCCCTCCACTTT,CASSQDRTGVISPLHF
TRBJ2-7,TRBV19,-,few,TGTGCCAGTAGTACATCGGGGGGCGCGGGATCGTACGAGCAGTACTTC,CASSTSGGAGSYEQYF
TRBJ2-2,TRBV27,-,-,TGTGCCAGCAGTTTCCGGGATGACACCGGGGAGCTGTTTTTT,CASSFRDDTGELFF
TRBJ2-1,TRBV29-1,-,-,TGCAGCGTTGAAAAAGGGGCAGGCAATGAGCAGTTCTTC,CSVEKGAGNEQFF
TRBJ2-5,TRBV30,TRBD2,-,TGTGCCTGGGGTGGACTAGCGGGAGGGCGCGTAGAGACCCAGTACTTC,CAWGGLAGGRVETQYF
TRBJ2-5,TRBV28,-,-,TGTGCCAGCAGTTTAGGGCCAAGGGAGACCCAGTACTTC,CASSLGPRETQYF
TRBJ2-5,TRBV4-2,TRBD2,few,TGTGCCAGCAGCATCGCTAGCGGGAGTGTAGAGACCCAGTACTTC,CASSIASGSVETQYF
TRBJ2-1,TRBV28,-,-,TGTGCCAGCAGTGCCCGGGCCCTCTACAATGAGCAGTTCTTC,CASSARALYNEQFF